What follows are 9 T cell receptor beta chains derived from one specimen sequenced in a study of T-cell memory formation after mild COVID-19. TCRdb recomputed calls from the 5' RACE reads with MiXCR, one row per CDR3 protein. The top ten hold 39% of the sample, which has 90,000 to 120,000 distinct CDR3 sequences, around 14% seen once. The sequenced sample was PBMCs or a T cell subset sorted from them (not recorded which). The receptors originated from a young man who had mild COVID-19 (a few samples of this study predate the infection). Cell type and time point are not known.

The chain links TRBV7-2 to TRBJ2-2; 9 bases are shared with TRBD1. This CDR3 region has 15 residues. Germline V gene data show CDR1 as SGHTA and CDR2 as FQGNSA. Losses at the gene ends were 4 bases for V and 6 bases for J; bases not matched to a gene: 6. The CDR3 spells CASSSRDRVAGELFF. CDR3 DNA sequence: TGTGCCAGCAGCTCCCGGGACAGGGTGGCCGGGGAGCTGTTTTTT.

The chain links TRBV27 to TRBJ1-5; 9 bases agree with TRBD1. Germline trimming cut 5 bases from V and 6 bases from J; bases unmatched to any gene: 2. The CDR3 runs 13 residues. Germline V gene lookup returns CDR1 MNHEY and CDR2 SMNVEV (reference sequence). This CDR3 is CASSVQGAQPQHF. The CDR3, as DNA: TGTGCCAGCAGTGTACAGGGGGCTCAGCCCCAGCATTTT.

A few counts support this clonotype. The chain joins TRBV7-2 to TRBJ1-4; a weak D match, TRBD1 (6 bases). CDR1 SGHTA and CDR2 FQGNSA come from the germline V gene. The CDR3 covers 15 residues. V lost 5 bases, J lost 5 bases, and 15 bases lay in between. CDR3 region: CASSERGGRNEKLFF. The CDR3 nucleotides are TGTGCCAGCAGCGAACGGGGGGGCAGGAATGAAAAACTGTTTTTT.

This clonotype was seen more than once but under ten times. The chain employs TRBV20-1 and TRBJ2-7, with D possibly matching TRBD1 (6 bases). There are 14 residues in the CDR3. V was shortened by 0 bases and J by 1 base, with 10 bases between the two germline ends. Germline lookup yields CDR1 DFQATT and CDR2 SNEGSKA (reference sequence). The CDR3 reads CSARDVDSSYEQYV. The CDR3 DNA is TGCAGTGCTAGAGATGTGGACAGTTCCTACGAGCAGTACGTC.

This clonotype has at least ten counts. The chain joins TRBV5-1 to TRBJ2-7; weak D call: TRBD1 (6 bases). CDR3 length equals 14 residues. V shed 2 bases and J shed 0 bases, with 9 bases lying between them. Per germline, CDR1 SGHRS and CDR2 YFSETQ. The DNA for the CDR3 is TGCGCCAGCAGCTTCGTGGGACACTCCTACGAGCAGTACTTC. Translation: CASSFVGHSYEQYF. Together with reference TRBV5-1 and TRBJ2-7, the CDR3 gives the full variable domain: KAGVTQTPRYLIKTRGQQVTLSCSPISGHRSVSWYQQTPGQGLQFLFEYFSETQRNKGNFPGRFSGRQFSNSRSEMNVSTLELGDSALYLCASSFVGHSYEQYFGPGTRLTVT.

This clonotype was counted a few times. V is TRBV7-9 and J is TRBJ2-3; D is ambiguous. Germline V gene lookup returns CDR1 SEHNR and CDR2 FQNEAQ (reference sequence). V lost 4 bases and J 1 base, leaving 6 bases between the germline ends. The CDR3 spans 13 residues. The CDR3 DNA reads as TGTGCCAGCAGCTCCCCTGGCACAGATACGCAGTATTTT. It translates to CASSSPGTDTQYF. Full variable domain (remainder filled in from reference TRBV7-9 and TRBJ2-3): DTGVSQNPRHKITKRGQNVTFRCDPISEHNRLYWYRQTLGQGPEFLTYFQNEAQLEKSRLLSDRFSAERPKGSFSTLEIQRTEQGDSAMYLCASSSPGTDTQYFGPGTRLTVL.

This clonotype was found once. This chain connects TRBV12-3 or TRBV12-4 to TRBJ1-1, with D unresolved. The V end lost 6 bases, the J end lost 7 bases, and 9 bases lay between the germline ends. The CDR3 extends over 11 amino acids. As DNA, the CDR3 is TGTGCCAGCAGCCCCGGAAGTGAAGCTTTCTTT. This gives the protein CASSPGSEAFF.

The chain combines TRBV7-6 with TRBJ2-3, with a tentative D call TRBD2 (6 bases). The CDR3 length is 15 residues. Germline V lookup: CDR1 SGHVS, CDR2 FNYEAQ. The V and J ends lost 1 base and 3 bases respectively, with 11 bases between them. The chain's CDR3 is CASSLVTSRTDTQYF. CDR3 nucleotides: TGTGCCAGCAGCTTAGTTACTAGCCGAACAGATACGCAGTATTTT.

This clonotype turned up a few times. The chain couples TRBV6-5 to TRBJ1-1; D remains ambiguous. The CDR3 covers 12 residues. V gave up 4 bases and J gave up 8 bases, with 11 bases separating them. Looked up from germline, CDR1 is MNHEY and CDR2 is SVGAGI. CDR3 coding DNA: TGTGCCAGCAGTTCCATGGACGGGGAAGCTTTCTTT. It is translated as CASSSMDGEAFF.